The clone carrying this T cell receptor (beta chain) was observed at least ten times. Its antigen is unknown. The source of the sample is a study of T cell repertoires in cytomegalovirus infection. Study-level background: Both a matching HLA type and CMV infection were indicated by public TCR beta signatures.

Study outcomes and limitations: Frequencies of public TCR beta families were cumulated, and this identified carriers of CMV plus the relevant HLA. HLA-C-restricted TCR beta clonotypes specific for CMV led the ex vivo response.

TCRdb re-analysed the reads in MiXCR, keeping a single row per CDR3 protein. The data contain some 250,000 distinct CDR3 sequences, around 8.7% of them singletons. This clonotype was obtained from a human donor in good health (CMV status not recorded). Some clones in this sample may be carry-over from other donors' samples. The sample taken for sequencing was PBMCs.

CDR3 loop: CASSLAGRGEAFF. The DNA for the CDR3 is TGTGCCAGCAGCTTAGCGGGGAGGGGAGAAGCTTTCTTT. This rearrangement joins TRBV7-2 to TRBJ1-1; TRBD1 is a possible D gene (5 bases). The CDR3 runs 13 residues. Trimming shortened V by 0 bases and J by 8 bases, and 10 bases separated the two germline ends. The V gene's germline CDR1 is SGHTA and CDR2 FQGNSA.